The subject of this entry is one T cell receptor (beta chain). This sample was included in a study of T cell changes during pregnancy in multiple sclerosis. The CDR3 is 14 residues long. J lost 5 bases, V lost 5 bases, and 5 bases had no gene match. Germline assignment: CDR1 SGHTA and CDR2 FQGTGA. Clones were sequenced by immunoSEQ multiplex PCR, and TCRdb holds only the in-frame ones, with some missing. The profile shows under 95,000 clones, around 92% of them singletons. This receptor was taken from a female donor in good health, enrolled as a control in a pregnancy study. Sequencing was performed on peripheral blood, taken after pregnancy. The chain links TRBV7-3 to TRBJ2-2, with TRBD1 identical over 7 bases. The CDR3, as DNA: TGTGCCAGCAGCCTAAACAGGGGAACCGGGGAGCTGTTTTTT. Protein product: CASSLNRGTGELFF.